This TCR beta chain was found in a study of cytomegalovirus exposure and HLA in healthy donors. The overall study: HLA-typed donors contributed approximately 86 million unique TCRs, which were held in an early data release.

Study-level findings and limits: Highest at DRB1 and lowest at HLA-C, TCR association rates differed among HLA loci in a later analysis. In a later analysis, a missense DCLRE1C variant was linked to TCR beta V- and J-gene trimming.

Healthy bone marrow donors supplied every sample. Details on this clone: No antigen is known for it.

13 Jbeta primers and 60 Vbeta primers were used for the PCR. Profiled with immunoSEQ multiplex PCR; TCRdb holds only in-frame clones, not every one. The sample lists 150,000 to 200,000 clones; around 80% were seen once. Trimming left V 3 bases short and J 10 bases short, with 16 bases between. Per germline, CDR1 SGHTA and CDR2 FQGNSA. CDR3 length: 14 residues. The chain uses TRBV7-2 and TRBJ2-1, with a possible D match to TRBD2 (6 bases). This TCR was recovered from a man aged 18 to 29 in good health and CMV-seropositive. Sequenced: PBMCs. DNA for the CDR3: TGTGCCAGCAGCTTGGGGGGAGGTGGATCAGAGCAGTTCTTC. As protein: CASSLGGGGSEQFF.